These 5 T cell receptor beta chains originate from one sample sequenced in a study of blood T cell repertoires in COVID-19. The repertoire was sequenced with immunoSEQ multiplex PCR; TCRdb's copy has only in-frame clones and lacks some. The sample lists around 200,000 clones; around 87% were seen once. The sequencing input was peripheral blood. The receptors stem from a man aged 18 to 29 with active or convalescent COVID-19.

The chain combines TRBV18 with TRBJ1-2; D ambiguous. The CDR3 is made up of 13 amino acids. Looked up from germline, CDR1 is KGHSH and CDR2 is LQKENI. The V end was cut by 4 bases, the J end by 8 bases, with 14 bases between. The CDR3: CASSRSREEGYTF. The CDR3 DNA reads as TGTGCCAGCTCACGATCTAGGGAGGAGGGCTACACCTTC. The full variable domain, in which reference TRBV18 and TRBJ1-2 provide the parts outside the CDR3, is NAGVMQNPRHLVRRRGQEARLRCSPMKGHSHVYWYRQLPEEGLKFMVYLQKENIIDESGMPKERFSAEFPKEGPSILRIQQVVRGDSAAYFCASSRSREEGYTFGSGTRLTVV.

CDR3 in amino acids: CASNSGSSLGEQYF. The CDR3 DNA reads as TGTGCCAGCAATAGCGGGAGTAGTCTAGGCGAGCAGTACTTC. The V gene is TRBV18, the J gene TRBJ2-7; 9 bases line up with TRBD2. V lost 8 bases and J lost 6; bases outside the gene matches: 11. This CDR3 region has 14 residues. The germline CDR1 and CDR2 sequences are KGHSH and LQKENI.

V usage is TRBV15 and J usage is TRBJ2-3; maybe TRBD1 (5 bases). V was shortened by 7 bases and J by 4 bases, with 15 bases between the two germline ends. The CDR3 sequence is 14 residues long. The germline V gene encodes CDR1 LNHNV and CDR2 YYDKDF (reference sequence). The CDR3 spells CATTPRGIADTQYF. CDR3 coding DNA: TGTGCCACCACCCCAAGGGGTATCGCAGATACGCAGTATTTT. Together with reference TRBV15 and TRBJ2-3, the CDR3 gives the full variable domain: DAMVIQNPRYQVTQFGKPVTLSCSQTLNHNVMYWYQQKSSQAPKLLFHYYDKDFNNEADTPDNFQSRRPNTSFCFLDIRSPGLGDTAMYLCATTPRGIADTQYFGPGTRLTVL.

Only a few counts were recorded for this clone. The CDR3 spells CASSVGGARNEQFF. The CDR3 nucleotides read TGTGCCAGCAGTGTAGGGGGGGCGCGCAATGAGCAGTTCTTC. The chain is built from TRBV11-2 and TRBJ2-1; possible D gene TRBD2, 7 bases. From germline, CDR1 is SGHAT and CDR2 FQNNGV. Between the trimmed V and J ends, which lost 6 bases and 6 bases, there was a span of 15 bases. This CDR3 has 14 amino acids.

V usage is TRBV7-2 and J usage is TRBJ1-2; D is unresolved. Germline V gene data show CDR1 as SGHTA and CDR2 as FQGNSA. The CDR3 has 16 residues. V was shortened by 1 base and J by 4 bases, with 16 bases between the two germline ends. The CDR3 loop reads CASSLGPHTSIYGYTF. CDR3 nucleotides: TGTGCCAGCAGCTTAGGGCCACACACCTCAATCTATGGCTACACCTTC.